The 29 T cell receptor beta chains given below trace back to one sample, sequenced in a study of tumor-infiltrating lymphocytes in primary liver carcinoma. Out of unsorted whole blood came the blood RNA, and germline DNA was extracted as well. With a constant-region primer, TCR beta cDNA was made from 450 to 500 ng of total RNA. Slightly modified ARM-PCR, run as three nested multiplex PCR rounds, produced the TCR beta libraries. The opening two PCR rounds, about 11 cycles each, paired TRBV1-TRBV30 forward primers with a C-beta reverse primer. TCRdb itself ran the multiplex PCR reads through MiXCR, one entry per CDR3 protein. The sample carries 300,000 to 350,000 distinct CDR3 sequences, 65% recorded once. The sequenced sample was peripheral blood. The receptors were gathered from a man in his forties with primary liver carcinoma and hepatitis B virus infection.

This clonotype was found many times. The chain is built from TRBV4-2 and TRBJ1-1; D might be TRBD1 (5 bases). V was cut by 1 base and J by 4 bases, with 16 bases left in between. This CDR3 is built from 16 residues. Germline V gene data show CDR1 as LGHNA and CDR2 as YNFKEQ. The CDR3 sequence is CASSQAVGFGGTEAFF. The CDR3 DNA follows: TGTGCCAGCAGCCAAGCTGTTGGTTTCGGGGGCACTGAAGCTTTCTTT.

On this clonotype: A read error may produce the germline difference seen at one junction end. Written as DNA, the CDR3 is TGTACCAACAGCCCTTCGGGGGTCACGGACACTGAAGCTCTCTTT. Protein product: CTNSPSGVTDTEALF. This chain connects TRBV11-2 to TRBJ1-1, with a tentative D call TRBD1 (5 bases). The length of the CDR3 is 15 residues. Per the germline V gene, CDR1 is SGHAT and CDR2 is FQNNGV.

The chain is built from TRBV18 and TRBJ2-1, with D tentatively TRBD2 (6 bases). The germline V and J ends were trimmed by 3 bases and 0 bases, with 15 bases remaining between them. Germline V gene lookup returns CDR1 KGHSH and CDR2 LQKENI. The CDR3 is made up of 17 amino acids. CDR3 in amino acids: CASSPTSGGSSYNEQFF. The CDR3 region has the DNA TGTGCCAGCTCACCGACTAGTGGAGGGAGCTCCTACAATGAGCAGTTCTTC.

This rearrangement joins TRBV11-1 to TRBJ1-4; tentative D call: TRBD1 (5 bases). CDR1 and CDR2 from the germline V gene are SGHAT and FQDESV (reference sequence). The germline V and J ends were trimmed by 5 bases and 6 bases, with 16 bases remaining between them. The CDR3 extends over 15 amino acids. CDR3 bases: TGTGCCAGCAGCGTCAGGAGGGGCGGGGATGAAAAACTGTTTTTT. As protein: CASSVRRGGDEKLFF. The full variable domain, completed using reference TRBV11-1 and TRBJ1-4, is EAEVAQSPRYKITEKSQAVAFWCDPISGHATLYWYRQILGQGPELLVQFQDESVVDDSQLPKDRFSAERLKGVDSTLKIQPAELGDSAMYLCASSVRRGGDEKLFFGSGTQLSVL.

In the case of this clonotype: A much larger clone lies one base from this, so it may be a read error. The V gene is TRBV6-1, the J gene TRBJ1-3, with D hard to call. This CDR3 has 15 residues. Germline lookup yields CDR1 MNHNS and CDR2 SASEGT. The DNA of the CDR3 is TGTGCCAGCAGTGAACCGGGCAGCTCTAGAAACACCATATATTTT. It translates to CASSEPGSSRNTIYF.

As regards this clonotype: A much larger clone lies one base from this, so it may be a read error. CDR3 region: CASSHRAYYEQFF. CDR3 DNA sequence: TGTGCCAGCAGCCACAGGGCCTACTATGAGCAGTTCTTC. The chain links TRBV6-2 or TRBV6-3 to TRBJ2-1; tentatively, D is TRBD1 (6 bases). CDR1 is MNHEY and CDR2 is SVGEGT in the germline V gene. CDR3 length: 13 residues.

This clonotype showed up just a few times. An end of the junction does not agree with germline; a read error may underlie this. The chain links TRBV5-5 to TRBJ2-1; D call uncertain. CDR1 is SGHKS and CDR2 is YYEKEE in the germline V gene (reference sequence). The CDR3 contains 15 residues. The CDR3 sequence is CASSLVSGRYHEQSF. The CDR3 DNA is TGTGCCAGCAGCTTGGTTTCCGGACGGTACCATGAGCAGTCCTTC.

The table lists this clonotype with many counts. V gene TRBV4-2 combines with J gene TRBJ1-1; D might be TRBD1 (5 bases). This CDR3 spans 15 amino acids. Per germline, CDR1 LGHNA and CDR2 YNFKEQ. Trimming removed 0 bases from V and 5 bases from J, with 13 bases in between. The CDR3 protein is CASSQDHTGVTEAFF. In DNA, the CDR3 is TGTGCCAGCAGCCAAGATCACACAGGAGTTACTGAAGCTTTCTTT.

A remark on this clonotype: This may arise from a read error, as a much more abundant clone is one base away. The genes are TRBV7-9 and TRBJ1-2; weak D call: TRBD1 (6 bases). The V and J ends lost 8 bases and 2 bases respectively, with 15 bases between them. The CDR3 has 14 amino acids. From germline, CDR1 is SEHNR and CDR2 FQNEAQ (reference sequence). The CDR3 spells CASRSGVLNYGYTF. The CDR3, as DNA: TGTGCCAGCCGCTCAGGGGTATTAAACTATGGCTACACCTTC.

Regarding this clonotype: With a much larger clone just one base away, this may be a read error. The V gene is TRBV6-5, the J gene TRBJ2-7; 10 bases fit TRBD2. The CDR3 loop spans 16 amino acids. CDR1 is MNHEY, CDR2 SVGAGI, per germline. The CDR3 loop is CTSRFLVSGRASEQYF. In DNA form, the CDR3 reads TGTACCAGCAGATTCCTCGTGAGCGGGAGGGCCAGCGAGCAGTACTTC.

About this clonotype itself: This sequence may be a read error, since a much larger clone differs from it by one base. J is TRBJ2-5 and V is TRBV4-1, with a tentative D call TRBD1 (6 bases). The V gene's germline CDR1 is MGHRA and CDR2 YSYEKL. This CDR3 spans 15 amino acids. The V and J ends lost 1 base and 8 bases respectively, with 17 bases between them. The CDR3 coding sequence is TGCGCCAGCAGCCAAGGAAACAGGGATGCGGATACCCAGTACTTC. It specifies CASSQGNRDADTQYF.

The V call is TRBV12-1, the J call TRBJ1-2; the table's D call of TRBD1 was not tested on the DNA. TRBV12-1 is recorded as a pseudogene. The CDR3 length is 16 residues. The CDR3 DNA sequence: TGTGCCAGCAGCCACGCAATCCGGGACACGGAGTGGGGCTTCACCTTC. The encoded protein is CASSHAIRDTEWGFTF.

The chain couples TRBV4-1 to TRBJ2-2, with 10 bases fitting TRBD1. Per germline, CDR1 MGHRA and CDR2 YSYEKL. Trimming took 5 bases from V and 6 from J; bases not matched to a gene: 9. The CDR3 extends over 16 amino acids. The CDR3 here is CASSYQDRGLAGELFF. The CDR3 DNA reads TGCGCCAGCAGCTATCAGGACAGGGGGTTAGCCGGGGAGCTGTTTTTT.

Comments on this clonotype: The missing conserved phenylalanine or tryptophan at the end of this CDR3 makes a read error likely. The CDR3 DNA is TGTGCCAGCAGCTTAGATCTCATAATTTACCATGAGCAGTTCTTA. Residues: CASSLDLIIYHEQFL. The chain links TRBV11-2 to TRBJ2-1; D call uncertain. V was pared by 0 bases and J by 8 bases, with 14 bases between. The CDR3 is 15 residues long. CDR1 and CDR2 from the germline V gene are SGHAT and FQNNGV.

Concerning this clonotype itself: A read error may be the cause here, since a much bigger clone is one base away. This chain uses TRBV6-1 with TRBJ2-1; D may be TRBD1 or TRBD2 (6 bases each). This CDR3 comprises 13 residues. The germline V gene has CDR1 MNHNS and CDR2 SASEGT. In nucleotides, the CDR3 is TGTGCCAGCAGGGGGGGCATGAGGGCGTTGGAGTTATTC. Translating gives CASRGGMRALELF.

This clonotype has only a few counts. J is TRBJ1-1 and V is TRBV5-6; TRBD1 agrees at 7 bases. Losses at the gene ends were 4 bases for V and 4 bases for J; bases not matched to a gene: 10. Germline V lookup: CDR1 SGHDT, CDR2 YYEEEE. The CDR3 is made up of 15 amino acids. The DNA for the CDR3 is TGTGCCAGCAGCCAACCAGGGGGGCGGGCCACTGAAGCTTTCTTT. The encoded protein is CASSQPGGRATEAFF. Full variable domain (remainder filled in from reference TRBV5-6 and TRBJ1-1): DAGVTQSPTHLIKTRGQQVTLRCSPKSGHDTVSWYQQALGQGPQFIFQYYEEEERQRGNFPDRFSGHQFPNYSSELNVNALLLGDSALYLCASSQPGGRATEAFFGQGTRLTVV.

In DNA, the CDR3 is TGTGCCAGCAGCTTCCAGGGGTGGGGGGAGTTCTTC. Its translation: CASSFQGWGEFF. J is TRBJ2-1 and V is TRBV5-6; D may match TRBD1 or TRBD2 (6 bases each). The CDR3 spans 12 residues. Germline V CDR1 and CDR2: SGHDT, YYEEEE. V was pared by 2 bases and J by 14 bases, with 14 bases between.

On this clonotype: The junction and the germline gene differ at one end; a read error may be behind it. The rearrangement uses TRBV6-2 or TRBV6-3 and TRBJ2-1, with TRBD2 as a possible D gene (6 bases). This CDR3 has 15 residues. CDR1 is MNHEY and CDR2 is SVGEGT in the germline V gene. DNA of the CDR3: TGTGCCAGCGGAGTGGAGGGAGAAACCTACAATGAGCAGTCCTTC. Translation: CASGVEGETYNEQSF.

This clonotype was detected a few times. A much more abundant neighbour one base away suggests this may be a read error. This CDR3 reads CASSQPVGSSPDTDTQYF. CDR3 sequence (DNA): TGCGCCAGCAGCCAGCCGGTAGGATCCTCACCGGACACAGATACGCAGTATTTT. This rearrangement joins TRBV4-3 to TRBJ2-3; D remains unclear. V shed 3 bases and J shed 2 bases, with 21 bases lying between them. CDR3 length equals 18 residues. Germline CDR1 LGHNA, CDR2 YSLEER.

This clonotype was picked up one time. An end of the junction does not agree with germline; a read error may underlie this. The V gene is TRBV11-2, the J gene TRBJ2-7, with D tentatively TRBD2 (6 bases). Per germline, CDR1 SGHAT and CDR2 FQNNGV. The CDR3 is 14 residues long. The CDR3 DNA reads TGTGTCAGCAGCTTAGGGACCCCGGACTACGAGCAATACTTC. Translated: CVSSLGTPDYEQYF.

This clonotype occurred many times. The V gene is TRBV5-5, the J gene TRBJ2-5, with 10 bases identical to TRBD1. Germline CDR1 reads SGHKS; CDR2 reads YYEKEE (reference sequence). This CDR3 comprises 15 residues. V was pared by 4 bases and J by 5 bases, with 8 bases of the junction left unmatched. DNA of the CDR3: TGTGCCAGCAGCCCAGAGACAGGGGGCTGGGAGACCCAGTACTTC. Translated: CASSPETGGWETQYF.

This clonotype was seen ten or more times. This chain connects TRBV11-2 to TRBJ1-2, with 7 positions matching TRBD1. Trimming at V came to 5 bases and at J to 7 bases, leaving 7 bases not matched to a gene. This CDR3 has 13 residues. Germline lookup yields CDR1 SGHAT and CDR2 FQNNGV. CDR3 nucleotides: TGTGCCAGCAGCATTGACAGGGACTCTGGCTACACCTTC. It specifies CASSIDRDSGYTF.

V gene TRBV11-3 combines with J gene TRBJ1-1; no firm D call. The CDR3 extends over 13 amino acids. Trimming removed 4 bases at V and 4 bases at J, with 10 bases between. The germline V gene encodes CDR1 SGHNT and CDR2 YENEEA. The CDR3 DNA follows: TGTGCCAGCAGCTATAATAAGTTCACTGAAGCTTTCTTT. It is translated as CASSYNKFTEAFF.

Regarding this clonotype: An end of the junction differs from the germline gene, which may be a read error. CDR3 bases: TGTGCCAGCAGCTTGAAAACCGGGGAGCCGTTTTTT. The encoded protein is CASSLKTGEPFF. V gene TRBV5-4 combines with J gene TRBJ2-2; a weak D match, TRBD2 (5 bases). Germline values: CDR1 SGHNT, CDR2 YYREEE (reference sequence). CDR3 length equals 12 residues.

Comments on this clonotype: A much larger clone differs from this one at a single base, so this may be a read error. The chain employs TRBV5-6 and TRBJ2-3; D is possibly TRBD2 (5 bases). The CDR3 spans 16 residues. V lost 3 bases, J lost 2 bases, and 16 bases lay in between. Germline loops: CDR1 SGHDT, CDR2 YYEEEE. CDR3 bases: TGTGCCAGCAGCTCGTGGTCTCTAGCAATCACAGATACGCAGTATTTT. Its translation: CASSSWSLAITDTQYF. The complete variable domain, with remaining parts taken from reference TRBV5-6 and TRBJ2-3, reads DAGVTQSPTHLIKTRGQQVTLRCSPKSGHDTVSWYQQALGQGPQFIFQYYEEEERQRGNFPDRFSGHQFPNYSSELNVNALLLGDSALYLCASSSWSLAITDTQYFGPGTRLTVL.

This sequence joins TRBV5-1 and TRBJ2-3; TRBD1 matches at 8 bases. The J segment lost 0 bases and the V segment lost 2 bases, leaving 2 bases of the junction unmatched. Germline values: CDR1 SGHRS, CDR2 YFSETQ. This CDR3 region has 15 residues. In DNA form, the CDR3 reads TGCGCCAGCAGCTTCGGACAGGGAAGCACAGATACGCAGTATTTT. It yields the protein CASSFGQGSTDTQYF.

To note about this clonotype: One end of the junction is discordant with germline, which a read error may explain. V usage is TRBV11-2 and J usage is TRBJ1-6; D uncertain. CDR3 length equals 16 residues. Germline loops: CDR1 SGHAT, CDR2 FQNNGV. CDR3 in DNA: TGTCCCAGCAGCTCTCAACCTGAAAACTCGAATTCACCCCTCCACTTT. It codes for CPSSSQPENSNSPLHF.

This clonotype was detected once. An end of the junction does not agree with germline; a read error may underlie this. For the CDR3, the DNA is TGTGCCAGCAACTTATTCCCGGGACAGGCGGACGAGCAGTACTTT. It is translated as CASNLFPGQADEQYF. This chain links TRBV11-2 with TRBJ2-7, with 8 bases lining up with TRBD1. The CDR3 runs to 15 residues. The germline CDR1 and CDR2 sequences are SGHAT and FQNNGV. The full variable domain, rest sourced from reference TRBV11-2 and TRBJ2-7, is EAGVAQSPRYKIIEKRQSVAFWCNPISGHATLYWYQQILGQGPKLLIQFQNNGVVDDSQLPKDRFSAERLKGVDSTLKIQPAKLEDSAVYLCASNLFPGQADEQYFGPGTRLTVT.

This clonotype appeared a few times. V gene TRBV12-3 or TRBV12-4 combines with J gene TRBJ2-4; D is uncertain. The CDR3 has 12 residues. V was cut by 3 bases and J by 5 bases, with 5 bases left in between. The CDR3 DNA sequence: TGTGCCAGCAGTTTCTCCCAAAACATTCAGTACTTC. Amino acid sequence: CASSFSQNIQYF.